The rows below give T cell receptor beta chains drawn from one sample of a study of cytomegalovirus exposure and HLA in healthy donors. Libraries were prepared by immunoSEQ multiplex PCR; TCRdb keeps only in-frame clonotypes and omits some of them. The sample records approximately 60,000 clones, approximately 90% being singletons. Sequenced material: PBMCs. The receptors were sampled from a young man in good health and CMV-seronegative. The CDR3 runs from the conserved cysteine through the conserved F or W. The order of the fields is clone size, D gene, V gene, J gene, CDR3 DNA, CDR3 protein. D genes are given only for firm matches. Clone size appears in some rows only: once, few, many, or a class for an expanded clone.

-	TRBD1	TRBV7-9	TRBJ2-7	TGTGCCAGCAGCTTAAAAGGGGGACAGGGGACGGGCGAGCAGTACTTC	CASSLKGGQGTGEQYF
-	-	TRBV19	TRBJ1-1	TGTGCCAGTAGTAATGGCGGGTTAGGGAACACTGAAGCTTTCTTT	CASSNGGLGNTEAFF
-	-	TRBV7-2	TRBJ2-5	TGTGCCAGCAGCCCGCAAGGACTGACGCAAGAGACCCAGTACTTC	CASSPQGLTQETQYF
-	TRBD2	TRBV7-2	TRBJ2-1	TGTGCCAGCAGCCGAGAATGGACTAGTCGGTTCTTC	CASSREWTSRFF
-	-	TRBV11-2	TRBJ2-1	TGTGCCAGCAGCTTAGGTATTGGGGCCAATGAGCAGTTCTTC	CASSLGIGANEQFF
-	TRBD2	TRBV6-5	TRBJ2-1	TGTGCCAGCAGACCTAGCGGAGCATACAATGAGCAGTTCTTC	CASRPSGAYNEQFF
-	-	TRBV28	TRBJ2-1	TGTGCCAGCAGTTCTTATGCCCCCCGCGGGACCTACAATGAGCAGTTCTTC	CASSSYAPRGTYNEQFF
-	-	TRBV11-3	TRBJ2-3	TGTGCCAGCAGCTTAGGCAGGGCCGGCACAGATACGCAGTATTTT	CASSLGRAGTDTQYF
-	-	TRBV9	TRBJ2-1	TGTGCCAGCAGCCCCAGGACTCACAATGAGCAGTTCTTC	CASSPRTHNEQFF
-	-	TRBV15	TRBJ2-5	TGTGCCACCAGCACGTTATTGGAGACCCAGTACTTC	CATSTLLETQYF
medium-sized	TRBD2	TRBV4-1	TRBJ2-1	TGCGCCAGCAGCCAGGGAGGGATGGGGCCCAATGAGCAGTTCTTC	CASSQGGMGPNEQFF
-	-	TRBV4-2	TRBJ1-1	TGTGCCAGCAGCCAAGACAGGGGCATCCACACTGAAGCTTTCTTT	CASSQDRGIHTEAFF
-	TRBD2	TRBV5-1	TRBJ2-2	TGCGCCAGCAGCTCGGGCGGACTAGCGGGAGTGGACGGGGAGCTGTTTTTT	CASSSGGLAGVDGELFF
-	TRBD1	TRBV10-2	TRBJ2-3	TGCGCCAGCAGTGGAGCGGGACAGGGGAGGGCAATGGATGCAGATACGCAGTATTTT	CASSGAGQGRAMDADTQYF
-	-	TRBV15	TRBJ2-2	TGTGCCACCAGCAGAGATGTGTCGGGAGCCGGGGAGCTGTTTTTT	CATSRDVSGAGELFF
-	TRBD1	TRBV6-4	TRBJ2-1	TGTGCCAGCAGAACCCGACGGCAGGGGGCTCCCTACAATGAGCAGTTCTTC	CASRTRRQGAPYNEQFF
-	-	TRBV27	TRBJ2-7	TGTGCCAGCAGCCCAAAACTCCAGGGCCCTCTCTACGAGCAGTACTTC	CASSPKLQGPLYEQYF
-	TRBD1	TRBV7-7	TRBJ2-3	TGTGCTAGCAGCTTGGGGACAGGGCATACAGATACGCAGTATTTT	CASSLGTGHTDTQYF
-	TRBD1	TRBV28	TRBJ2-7	TGTGCCAGCAGGAGCGGGACAGGGATGTCCTACGAGCAGTACTTC	CASRSGTGMSYEQYF
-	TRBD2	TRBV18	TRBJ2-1	TGTGCCAGCTCACCACGTACTAGCGGGAGGGCCCAAGATGAGCAGTTCTTC	CASSPRTSGRAQDEQFF
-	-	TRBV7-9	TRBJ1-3	TGTGCCAGCAGCTTAATGGCCAGCTCTGGAAACACCATATATTTT	CASSLMASSGNTIYF
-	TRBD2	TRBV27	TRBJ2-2	TGTGCCAGCAGTTCCCGGGCGGCTAGCGGCTTGATGAACACCGGGGAGCTGTTTTTT	CASSSRAASGLMNTGELFF
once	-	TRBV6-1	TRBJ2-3	TGTGCCAGCAGTGAACATTTCAGGGGCGCGGGTACGCAGTATTTT	CASSEHFRGAGTQYF
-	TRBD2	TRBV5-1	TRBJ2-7	TGCGCCAGCAGCCGACTAGCGGGAGGGCCCGACGAGCAGTACTTC	CASSRLAGGPDEQYF
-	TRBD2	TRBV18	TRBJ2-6	TGTGCCAGCTCACCAGGGGGACTAGCGGGAGTGTACTCTGGGGCCAACGTCCTGACTTTC	CASSPGGLAGVYSGANVLTF
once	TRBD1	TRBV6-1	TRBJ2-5	TGTGCCAGCAGTATCTACGGACAGGGTCAAGAGACCCAGTACTTC	CASSIYGQGQETQYF
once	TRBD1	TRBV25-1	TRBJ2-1	TGTGCCAGCAGTTACCGGGACAGCAGCTCCTACAATGAGCAGTTCTTC	CASSYRDSSSYNEQFF
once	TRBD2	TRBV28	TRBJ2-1	TGTGCCAGCAACCTAGCGGGAGACTACAATGAGCAGTTCTTC	CASNLAGDYNEQFF
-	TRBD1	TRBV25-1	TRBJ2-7	TGTGCCAGCAGTGGCCGGGACAGGGTTGTCGAGCAGTACTTC	CASSGRDRVVEQYF
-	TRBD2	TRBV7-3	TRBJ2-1	TGTGCCAGCAGCCAAAGCGGGAGTAACAACAATGAGCAGTTCTTC	CASSQSGSNNNEQFF
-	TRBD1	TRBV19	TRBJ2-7	TGTGCCAGCGCCGTCAGGGGGCAGTACGAGCAGTACTTC	CASAVRGQYEQYF
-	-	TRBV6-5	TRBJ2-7	TGTGCCAGCAGTTACTCCACAGGGCATTACGAGCAGTACTTC	CASSYSTGHYEQYF
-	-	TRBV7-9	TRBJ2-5	TGTGCCAGCAACTCAGTTAGGAGTGCCGGGTTTGAGACCCAGTACTTC	CASNSVRSAGFETQYF
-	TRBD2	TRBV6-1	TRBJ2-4	TGTGCCAGCGTGGTAGCGGGACCGGGAGACATTCAGTACTTC	CASVVAGPGDIQYF
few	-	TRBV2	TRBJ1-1	TGTGCCAGCAGTGGGACAGCGAACACTGAAGCTTTCTTT	CASSGTANTEAFF
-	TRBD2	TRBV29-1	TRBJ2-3	TGCAGCGTTGAAGATGCGGGAGCGGGGACAGATACGCAGTATTTT	CSVEDAGAGTDTQYF
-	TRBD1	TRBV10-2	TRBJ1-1	TGCGCCAGCAGTGAGAGGGACAGGGGGCTGAACACTGAAGCTTTCTTT	CASSERDRGLNTEAFF
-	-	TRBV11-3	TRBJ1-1	TGTGCCAGCAGCTTAGATGGGGAGACTGAAGCTTTCTTT	CASSLDGETEAFF
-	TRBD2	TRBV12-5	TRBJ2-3	TGTGCTAGTGGTTTGGCCCCCGGGGGTAGCGGGAGTGTAGATACGCAGTATTTT	CASGLAPGGSGSVDTQYF
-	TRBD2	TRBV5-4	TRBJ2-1	TGTGCCAGCAGCTTATTAAAACTAGCGGGAGACAATGAGCAGTTCTTC	CASSLLKLAGDNEQFF
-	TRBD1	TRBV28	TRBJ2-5	TGTGCCAGCAGTTACACAGGGAGTTTGGATTCCTACAGGGGAGAGACCCAGTACTTC	CASSYTGSLDSYRGETQYF
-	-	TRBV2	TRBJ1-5	TGTGCCAGCAGTGTACCCGGGAATCAGCCCCAGCATTTT	CASSVPGNQPQHF
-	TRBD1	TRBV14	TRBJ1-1	TGTGCCAGCAGCCGGGGACAGGGTCTGGTCAACACTGAAGCTTTCTTT	CASSRGQGLVNTEAFF
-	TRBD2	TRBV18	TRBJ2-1	TGTGCCAGCTCACTGGAGTCGGGACTAGCGGGCTCCTTGCAGTTCTTC	CASSLESGLAGSLQFF
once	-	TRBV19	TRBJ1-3	TGTGCCAGTACTAAGCCCGCCGGGGGCTCTGGAAACACCATATATTTT	CASTKPAGGSGNTIYF
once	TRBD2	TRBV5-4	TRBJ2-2	TGTGCCAGCAGCTTGGTCGGGAGGCGGACCGGGGAGCTGTTTTTT	CASSLVGRRTGELFF
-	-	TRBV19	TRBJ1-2	TGTGCCAGTAGTATAGAGGGCAACGCAAACTATGGCTACACCTTC	CASSIEGNANYGYTF